A single sample is the source of the 9 T cell receptor beta chains below, sequenced in a study of human T cells and chemical hapten exposure. Regarding time point: pre-sensitization, week 0. Described treatment: therapeutic diphenylcyclopropenone sensitization with weekly scalp DPC. TCRdb re-called the RACE reads through MiXCR, storing one row per CDR3 protein. This sample yields about 270,000 distinct CDR3 sequences, of which roughly 7.4% are seen a single time; more than 0.95% belongs to the top ten. Specimen: whole blood, collected in connection with sensitization to the hapten diphenylcyclopropenone (DPC). The receptors were gathered from a man between 18 and 29 years old with alopecia areata. Some clones in this sample may be carry-over from other donors' samples.

This chain links TRBV6-5 with TRBJ2-5; D may correspond to TRBD1 or TRBD2 (5 bases each). This CDR3 has 15 amino acids. Trimming pared 3 bases from V and 7 bases from J, leaving 18 bases between. Per the germline V gene, CDR1 is MNHEY and CDR2 is SVGAGI. The CDR3 DNA follows: TGTGCCAGCAGTTATGGGACCCCCGGTGTCGGGACCCAGTACTTC. Translating it yields CASSYGTPGVGTQYF.

This rearrangement joins TRBV11-3 to TRBJ2-2; D is uncertain. Germline V gives CDR1 SGHNT, CDR2 YENEEA. Trimming pared 0 bases from V and 7 bases from J, leaving 9 bases between. The CDR3 runs to 14 residues. CDR3 nucleotide sequence: TGTGCCAGCAGCTTAGATCAACGACACGGGGAGCTGTTTTTT. Amino acid sequence: CASSLDQRHGELFF.

At least ten counts were recorded for this clonotype. The J gene is TRBJ1-5, the V gene TRBV9; D unclear. CDR1 and CDR2 (germline): SGDLS, YYNGEE. This CDR3 has 13 residues. Trimming removed 3 bases from V and 5 bases from J, with 9 bases in between. Here the CDR3 reads CASSEVGDQPQHF. The CDR3 DNA reads TGTGCCAGCAGCGAGGTGGGTGATCAGCCCCAGCATTTT. Full variable domain (remainder filled in from reference TRBV9 and TRBJ1-5): DSGVTQTPKHLITATGQRVTLRCSPRSGDLSVYWYQQSLDQGLQFLIQYYNGEERAKGNILERFSAQQFPDLHSELNLSSLELGDSALYFCASSEVGDQPQHFGDGTRLSIL.

The chain has TRBV11-3 and TRBJ1-1; TRBD1 aligns across 8 bases. Germline CDR1 reads SGHNT; CDR2 reads YENEEA. CDR3 length: 15 residues. V trimming: 4 bases; J trimming: 3 bases; junction bases outside the gene matches: 7. The CDR3 protein is CASSSAGGPDTEAFF. The DNA of the CDR3 is TGTGCCAGCAGCTCCGCAGGGGGCCCGGACACTGAAGCTTTCTTT. The full variable domain, its missing parts supplied by reference TRBV11-3 and TRBJ1-1, is EAGVVQSPRYKIIEKKQPVAFWCNPISGHNTLYWYLQNLGQGPELLIRYENEEAVDDSQLPKDRFSAERLKGVDSTLKIQPAELGDSAVYLCASSSAGGPDTEAFFGQGTRLTVV.

This clonotype was recorded at least ten times. The CDR3 here is CASSLRRGSTDTQYF. The DNA for the CDR3 is TGTGCCAGCAGCTTACGGCGGGGCAGCACAGATACGCAGTATTTT. V usage is TRBV7-6 and J usage is TRBJ2-3; perhaps TRBD2 as D (6 bases). The V gene lost 2 bases and the J gene lost 0 bases, with 9 bases spanning the gap. The CDR3 is made up of 15 amino acids. Germline values: CDR1 SGHVS, CDR2 FNYEAQ.

There are a few counts of this clonotype. The chain is built from TRBV6-2 or TRBV6-3 and TRBJ2-5, with 10 bases lining up with TRBD2. From germline, CDR1 is MNHEY and CDR2 SVGEGT. This CDR3 has 16 residues. V shed 3 bases, J shed 5 bases, and the junction held 9 bases outside the gene matches. The CDR3 nucleotides read TGTGCCAGCAGTTATGAAGCAGCGGGGGGGCAGGAGACCCAGTACTTC. It specifies CASSYEAAGGQETQYF.

This clonotype was seen a handful of times. Here the CDR3 reads CSALRQVPESTQYF. The CDR3 DNA sequence: TGCAGCGCACTTCGACAGGTCCCTGAGTCCACGCAGTATTTT. This rearrangement joins TRBV29-1 to TRBJ2-3; D possibly corresponds to TRBD1 (6 bases). Trimming took 7 bases from V and 9 from J, leaving 23 bases between them. The CDR3 covers 14 residues. Germline values: CDR1 SQVTM, CDR2 ANQGSEA.

CDR3 DNA sequence: TGCAGTGCTAGACCCCCCTTCGGGGGCGTGAACACTGAAGCTTTCTTT. Its translation: CSARPPFGGVNTEAFF. The rearrangement links TRBV20-1 to TRBJ1-1; tentative D call: TRBD1 (6 bases). Deletions cut 2 bases from V and 0 bases from J, with 16 bases between. CDR1 is DFQATT, CDR2 SNEGSKA, per germline (reference sequence). This CDR3 has 16 amino acids.

The V and J genes are TRBV2 and TRBJ1-1, with D perhaps matching TRBD1 (5 bases). From germline, CDR1 is SNHLY and CDR2 FYNNEI. The CDR3 spans 13 residues. Between the trimmed V and J ends, which lost 8 bases and 7 bases, there was a span of 17 bases. The CDR3 nucleotides read TGTGCCAGCCGACAGCCCCCTCGGGGTGAAGCTTTCTTT. Translating it yields CASRQPPRGEAFF.